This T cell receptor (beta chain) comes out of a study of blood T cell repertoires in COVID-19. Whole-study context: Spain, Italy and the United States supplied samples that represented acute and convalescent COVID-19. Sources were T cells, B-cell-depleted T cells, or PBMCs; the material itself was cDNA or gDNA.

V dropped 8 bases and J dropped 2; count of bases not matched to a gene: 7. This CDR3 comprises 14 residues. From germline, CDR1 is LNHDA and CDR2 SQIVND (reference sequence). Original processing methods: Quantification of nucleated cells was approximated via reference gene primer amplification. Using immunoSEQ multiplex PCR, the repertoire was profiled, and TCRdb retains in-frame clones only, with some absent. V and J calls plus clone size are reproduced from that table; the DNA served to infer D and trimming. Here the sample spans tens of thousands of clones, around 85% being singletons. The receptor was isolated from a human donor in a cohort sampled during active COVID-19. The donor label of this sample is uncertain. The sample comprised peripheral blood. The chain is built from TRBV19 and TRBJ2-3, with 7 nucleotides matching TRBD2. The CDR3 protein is CASGGGTLTDTQYF. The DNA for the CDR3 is TGTGCCAGTGGGGGGGGGACCCTCACAGATACGCAGTATTTT.